This TCR beta chain comes out of a study of beta chain features in type 1 diabetes (dated by TCRdb to 2016 to 2018). As for the study more broadly: Mean age, gender distribution, total cell number and subset yield were not different between patients and healthy donors. Whereas all 30 or so donors provided naive and central memory subsets, regulatory and stem cell-like memory subsets were isolated from just 8 patients and about 8 healthy donors. A total of 107,917,701 sorted cells were examined across all samples, and the number of cells per subset was strongly correlated with RNA yield. In the study, TCRB repertoires of sorted circulating CD4+ T cell subsets from recently diagnosed type 1 diabetes patients were compared with those of matched healthy donors. The full study reports these points: Shorter templates might be favored by PCR, yet because patient and control samples were amplified and corrected together, any such skew would affect both groups equally. Because small numbers of individuals were included in the HLA sub-analyses, any influence of HLA type on TCRB rearrangement was left unresolved. At VDJ recombination sites, type 1 diabetes patients had fewer insertions and more deleted nucleotides, which implies abnormalities in thymic rearrangement. The naive, central memory and regulatory TCRB repertoires appeared to resemble one another more closely among patients than among healthy donors. Because cDNA was sequenced instead of genomic DNA, activated cells with high expression could be over-represented, although the groups did not differ in activation or CD3 levels. A moderate but significant shortening of TCRB CDR3 length was observed in type 1 diabetes patients in all four CD4+ subsets.

The CDR3 runs 14 amino acids, cysteine and phenylalanine included. The read is trimmed to its CDR3 DNA, 42 bases read in frame from base 1. Based on the germline V gene, the CDR1 and CDR2 sequences are MNHEY and SVGAGI. V gives up 0 bases and J gives up 3 bases, and the segment between their germline ends measures 6 bases. This clone was observed a few times. This clone's antigen is unknown. Base qualities are not recorded, but no much larger clone differs from it by a single base. The entire amount of isolated RNA was reverse transcribed using the High Capacity cDNA Reverse Transcription Kit, so the sequenced TCRB transcripts were expressed ones. Deep immunoSEQ sequencing was applied to naive, central memory and regulatory T cell samples, giving an average of roughly 3.5 million total reads per sample. Sorted cells were lysed in RLT buffer and RNA was extracted with DNase-treated RNeasy Micro or Mini kits, depending on cell number. To prevent cross-contamination, every cell subset was processed on its own, while patient and healthy donor samples were processed together. Using the immunoSEQ multiplex PCR, TCRB sequences were amplified from cDNA into 87-bp fragments spanning the CDR3 region. The amplicons were sequenced using the Illumina HiSeq platform. For the original study's pipeline: Synthetic template baselines were used to correct PCR bias computationally, reads within Hamming distance 2 were collapsed, and singletons that could not be merged were discarded. Reads were aligned against IMGT so that V, D and J genes, CDR3 length and insertions or deletions at six rearrangement sites could be assigned. Within each subset, clonotype counts were normalized to the number of sorted cells before true diversity and Gini coefficients were calculated with the tcR R package. Repertoire sharing was quantified using the overlap coefficient calculated on TCRB nucleotide sequences. As a proxy for the pre-selection repertoire, out-of-frame TCRB sequences from naive cells were analyzed. The table was pulled from immuneACCESS by TCRdb, which kept in-frame rearrangements only. Such tables lose some clones; where checked, under half of the loss comes from unresolved V genes, and the rest has no known cause. V, J and clone size reflect that table, while D and trimming were determined from the DNA. Here the sample has about 350,000 clones; about 20% occur a single time. Approximately 0.041% of the sample goes to the ten largest clones.

Each donor gave one peripheral blood draw, averaging roughly 120 mL, which was collected into heparinised tubes. A BD FACSAria II was used to sort naive, central memory, regulatory and stem cell-like memory CD4+ T cells with a panel that included CD45RO, CCR7, CD25, CD127, CD95 and CD27. Every sorted population had a purity above 95%. Right away, PBMCs were isolated by Lymphoprep density gradient centrifugation and were stained directly, with no culture step. So that batch effects would be minimized, each experiment stained and sorted samples in pairs, pairing one healthy donor with one patient. This TCR derives from a woman aged 18-29 years in good health. Sequenced material: naive CD4+ T cells from blood. The cell subset or site label for this specimen denotes: true naive CD4+ T cells. The chain is encoded by TRBV6-5 joined to TRBJ1-5, with the D gene uncertain. The CDR3 is CASSYSRDNQPQHF. The DNA reads as follows: TGTGCCAGCAGTTACTCGAGGGACAATCAGCCCCAGCATTTT.